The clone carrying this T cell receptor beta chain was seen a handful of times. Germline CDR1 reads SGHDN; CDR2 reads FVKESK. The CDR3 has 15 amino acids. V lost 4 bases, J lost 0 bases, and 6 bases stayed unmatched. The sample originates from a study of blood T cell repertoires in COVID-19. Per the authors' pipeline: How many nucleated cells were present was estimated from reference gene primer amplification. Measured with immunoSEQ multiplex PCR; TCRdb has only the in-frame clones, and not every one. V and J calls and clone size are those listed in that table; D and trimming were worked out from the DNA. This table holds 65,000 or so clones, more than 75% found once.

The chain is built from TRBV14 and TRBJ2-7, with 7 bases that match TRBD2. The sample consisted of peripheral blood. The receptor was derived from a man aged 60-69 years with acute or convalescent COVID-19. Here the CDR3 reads CASSPQAGLSYEQYF. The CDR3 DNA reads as TGTGCCAGCAGCCCCCAAGCGGGGCTCTCCTACGAGCAGTACTTC.